One sample yielded the 2 T cell receptor beta chains listed below, sequenced in a study of molecular identifiers for immune sequencing clone quantification. Each CDR3 protein gets one entry after TCRdb re-called the PCR reads with MiXCR. The sample consists of about 63,000 distinct CDR3 sequences, under 20% of them appearing once. What was sequenced was naive CD8+ T cells from blood, with Jurkat cell RNA spiked in. The subset is: FACS-sorted CD8+CD4-CCR7+CD45RA+ naive T cells. These receptors originate from a human donor in good health. Some libraries in this study had Jurkat cell RNA spiked in.

Details on this clonotype: Since a much larger clone is just one base distant, this may be a read error. This chain connects TRBV28 to TRBJ1-2, with a tentative D call TRBD1 (5 bases). This CDR3 has 14 amino acids. Looked up from germline, CDR1 is MDHEN and CDR2 is SYDVKM. The CDR3, as DNA: TGTGCCAACAGTAACCCGGGACCCAAATATGGCTACACCTTC. It is translated as CANSNPGPKYGYTF.

As regards this clonotype: Possible read error: a much larger clone is one base away. The chain combines TRBV27 with TRBJ1-1, with D unclear. The CDR3 consists of 13 residues. Germline CDR1 and CDR2: MNHEY and SMNVEV (reference sequence). CDR3 nucleotides: TGTGCCAGCAGTTTAATCGGGAACACTGGAGCTTTCTTT. It specifies CASSLIGNTGAFF.